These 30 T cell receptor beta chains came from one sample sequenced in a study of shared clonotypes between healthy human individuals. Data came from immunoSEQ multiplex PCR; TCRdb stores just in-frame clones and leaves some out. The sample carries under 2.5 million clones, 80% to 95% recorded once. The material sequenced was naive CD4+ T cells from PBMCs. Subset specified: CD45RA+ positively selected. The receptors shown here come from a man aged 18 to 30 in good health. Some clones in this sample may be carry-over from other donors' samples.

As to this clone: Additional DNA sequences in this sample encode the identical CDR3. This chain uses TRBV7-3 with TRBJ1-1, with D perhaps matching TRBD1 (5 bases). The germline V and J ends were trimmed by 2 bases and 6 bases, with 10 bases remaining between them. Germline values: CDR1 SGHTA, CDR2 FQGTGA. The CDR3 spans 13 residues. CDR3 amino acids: CASSLRQGAEAFF. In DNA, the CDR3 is TGTGCCAGCAGCTTACGGCAGGGCGCTGAAGCTTTCTTT.

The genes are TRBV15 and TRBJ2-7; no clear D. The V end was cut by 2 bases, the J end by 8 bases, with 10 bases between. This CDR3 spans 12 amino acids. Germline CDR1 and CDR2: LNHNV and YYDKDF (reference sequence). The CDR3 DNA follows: TGTGCCACCAGCAGACCTGCGAACAAGCAGTACTTC. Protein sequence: CATSRPANKQYF. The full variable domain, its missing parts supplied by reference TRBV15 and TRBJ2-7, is DAMVIQNPRYQVTQFGKPVTLSCSQTLNHNVMYWYQQKSSQAPKLLFHYYDKDFNNEADTPDNFQSRRPNTSFCFLDIRSPGLGDTAMYLCATSRPANKQYFGPGTRLTVT.

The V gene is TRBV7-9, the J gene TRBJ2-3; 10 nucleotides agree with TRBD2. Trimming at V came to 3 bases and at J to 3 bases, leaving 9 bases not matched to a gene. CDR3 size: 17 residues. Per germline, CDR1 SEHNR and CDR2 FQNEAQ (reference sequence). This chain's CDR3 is CASSFAPGLAATDTQYF. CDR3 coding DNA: TGTGCCAGCAGCTTTGCTCCTGGACTAGCGGCGACAGATACGCAGTATTTT. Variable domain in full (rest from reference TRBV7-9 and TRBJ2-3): DTGVSQNPRHKITKRGQNVTFRCDPISEHNRLYWYRQTLGQGPEFLTYFQNEAQLEKSRLLSDRFSAERPKGSFSTLEIQRTEQGDSAMYLCASSFAPGLAATDTQYFGPGTRLTVL.

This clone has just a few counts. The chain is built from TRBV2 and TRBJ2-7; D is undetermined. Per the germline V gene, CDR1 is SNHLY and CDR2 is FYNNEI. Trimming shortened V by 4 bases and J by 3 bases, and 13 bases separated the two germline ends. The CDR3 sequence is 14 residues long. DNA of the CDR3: TGTGCCAGCAGTGTTGGTCGGTTGAGCTACGAGCAGTACTTC. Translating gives CASSVGRLSYEQYF.

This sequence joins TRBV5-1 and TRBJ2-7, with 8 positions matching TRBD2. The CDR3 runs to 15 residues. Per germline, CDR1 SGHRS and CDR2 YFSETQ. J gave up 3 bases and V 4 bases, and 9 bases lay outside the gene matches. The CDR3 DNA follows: TGCGCCAGCAGCCCGGGAGGGGTAGCGAGCTACGAGCAGTACTTC. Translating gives CASSPGGVASYEQYF.

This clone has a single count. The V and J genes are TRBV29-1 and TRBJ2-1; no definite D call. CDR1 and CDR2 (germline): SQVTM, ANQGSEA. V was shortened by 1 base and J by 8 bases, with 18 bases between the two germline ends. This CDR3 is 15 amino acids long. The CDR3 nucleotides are TGCAGCGTTGAAGGCGGAATTCATATCAACGATGAGCAGTTCTTC. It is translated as CSVEGGIHINDEQFF.

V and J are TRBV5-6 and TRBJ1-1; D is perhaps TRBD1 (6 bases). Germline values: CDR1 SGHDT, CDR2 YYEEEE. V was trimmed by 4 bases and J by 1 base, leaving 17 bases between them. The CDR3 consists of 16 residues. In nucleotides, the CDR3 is TGTGCCAGCAGCCGTGAGGGGGGTCGGAGGAACACTGAAGCTTTCTTT. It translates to CASSREGGRRNTEAFF.

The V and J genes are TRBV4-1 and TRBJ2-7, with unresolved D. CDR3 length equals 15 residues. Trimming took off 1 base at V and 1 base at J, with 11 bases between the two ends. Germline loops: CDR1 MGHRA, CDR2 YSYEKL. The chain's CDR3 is CASSQVEGNSYEQYF. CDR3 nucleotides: TGCGCCAGCAGCCAAGTGGAAGGGAATTCCTACGAGCAGTACTTC.

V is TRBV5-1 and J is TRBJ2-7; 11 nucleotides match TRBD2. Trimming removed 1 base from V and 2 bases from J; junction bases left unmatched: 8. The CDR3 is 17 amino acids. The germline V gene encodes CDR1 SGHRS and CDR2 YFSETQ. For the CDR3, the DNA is TGCGCCAGCAGCTTGACTAGCGGGAGAGAGGGAGCCTACGAGCAGTACTTC. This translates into CASSLTSGREGAYEQYF. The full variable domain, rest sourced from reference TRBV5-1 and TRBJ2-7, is KAGVTQTPRYLIKTRGQQVTLSCSPISGHRSVSWYQQTPGQGLQFLFEYFSETQRNKGNFPGRFSGRQFSNSRSEMNVSTLELGDSALYLCASSLTSGREGAYEQYFGPGTRLTVT.

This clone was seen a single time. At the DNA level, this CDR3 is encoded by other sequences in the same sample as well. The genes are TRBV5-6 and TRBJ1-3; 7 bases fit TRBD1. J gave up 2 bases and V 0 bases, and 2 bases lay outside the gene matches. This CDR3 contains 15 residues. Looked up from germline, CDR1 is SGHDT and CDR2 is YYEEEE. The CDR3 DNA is TGTGCCAGCAGCTTGGGACAGGGCACTGGAAACACCATATATTTT. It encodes CASSLGQGTGNTIYF.

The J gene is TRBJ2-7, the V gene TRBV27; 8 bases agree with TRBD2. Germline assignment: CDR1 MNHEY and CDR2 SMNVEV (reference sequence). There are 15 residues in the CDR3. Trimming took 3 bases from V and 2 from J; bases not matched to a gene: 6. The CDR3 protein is CASSLTSGSAYEQYF. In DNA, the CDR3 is TGTGCCAGCAGTTTGACGAGCGGGAGTGCCTACGAGCAGTACTTC.

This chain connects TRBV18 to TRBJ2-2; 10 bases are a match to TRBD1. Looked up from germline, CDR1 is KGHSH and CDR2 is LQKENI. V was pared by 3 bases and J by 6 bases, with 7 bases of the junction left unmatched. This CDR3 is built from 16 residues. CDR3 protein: CASSPRGQGKAGELFF. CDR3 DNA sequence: TGTGCCAGCTCACCGAGGGGACAGGGGAAAGCCGGGGAGCTGTTTTTT.

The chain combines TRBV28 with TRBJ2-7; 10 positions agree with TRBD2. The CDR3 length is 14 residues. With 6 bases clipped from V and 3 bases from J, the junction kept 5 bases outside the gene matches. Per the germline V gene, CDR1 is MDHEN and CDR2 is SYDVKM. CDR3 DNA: TGTGCCAGCAGCTCTAGCGGGAGCCTCTACGAGCAGTACTTC. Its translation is CASSSSGSLYEQYF.

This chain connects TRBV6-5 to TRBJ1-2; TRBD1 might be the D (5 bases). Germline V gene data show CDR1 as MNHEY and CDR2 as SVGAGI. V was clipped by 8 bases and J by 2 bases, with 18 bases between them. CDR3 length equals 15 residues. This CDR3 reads CASRGPGDLNYGYTF. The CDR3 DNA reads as TGTGCCAGCCGGGGTCCGGGGGACCTAAACTATGGCTACACCTTC.

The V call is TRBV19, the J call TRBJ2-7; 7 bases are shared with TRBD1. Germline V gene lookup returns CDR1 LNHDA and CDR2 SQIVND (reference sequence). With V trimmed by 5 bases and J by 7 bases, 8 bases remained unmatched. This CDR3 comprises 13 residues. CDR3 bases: TGTGCCAGTAGTCGTCAGGGGGAAAGTGAGCAGTACTTC. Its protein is CASSRQGESEQYF.

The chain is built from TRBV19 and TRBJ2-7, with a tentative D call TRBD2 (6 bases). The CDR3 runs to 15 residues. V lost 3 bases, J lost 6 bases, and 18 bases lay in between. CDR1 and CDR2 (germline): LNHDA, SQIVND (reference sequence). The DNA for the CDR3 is TGTGCCAGTAGTATCCTCCTGCGGGAAACGGGCGAGCAGTACTTC. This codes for CASSILLRETGEQYF.

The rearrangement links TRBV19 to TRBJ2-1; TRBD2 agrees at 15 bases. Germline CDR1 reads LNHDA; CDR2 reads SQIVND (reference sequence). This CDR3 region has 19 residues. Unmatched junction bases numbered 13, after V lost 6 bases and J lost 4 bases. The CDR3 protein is CASRPYRTSGRDYYNEQFF. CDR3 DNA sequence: TGTGCCAGTAGGCCTTACAGGACTAGCGGGAGGGACTATTACAATGAGCAGTTCTTC.

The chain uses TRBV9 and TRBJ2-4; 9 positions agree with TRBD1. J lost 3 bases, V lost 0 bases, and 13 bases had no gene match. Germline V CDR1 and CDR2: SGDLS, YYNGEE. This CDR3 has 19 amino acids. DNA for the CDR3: TGTGCCAGCAGCGTAGTACGGGACAGGGTAAAGTGGGTCAAAAACATTCAGTACTTC. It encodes CASSVVRDRVKWVKNIQYF.

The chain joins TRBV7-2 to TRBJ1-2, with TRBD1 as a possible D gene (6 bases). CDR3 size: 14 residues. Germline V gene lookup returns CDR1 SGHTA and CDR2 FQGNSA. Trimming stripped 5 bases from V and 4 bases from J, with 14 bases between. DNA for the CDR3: TGTGCCAGCAGCAAAGGGGGTCTGGGCTATGGCTACACCTTC. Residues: CASSKGGLGYGYTF.

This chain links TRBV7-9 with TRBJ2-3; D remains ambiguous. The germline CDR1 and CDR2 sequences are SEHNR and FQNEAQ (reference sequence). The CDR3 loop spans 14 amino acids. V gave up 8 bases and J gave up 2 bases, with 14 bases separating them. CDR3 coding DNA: TGTGCCAGCGTCGGCAGATTTGTCACAGATACGCAGTATTTT. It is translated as CASVGRFVTDTQYF.

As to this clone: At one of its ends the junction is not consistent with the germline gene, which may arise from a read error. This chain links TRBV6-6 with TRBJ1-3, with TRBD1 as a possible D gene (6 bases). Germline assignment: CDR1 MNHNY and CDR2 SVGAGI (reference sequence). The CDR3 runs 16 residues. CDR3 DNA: TGTGCCGGCAGTTACATAGCCGGACAGCCTGGAAACACCATATATTTT. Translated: CAGSYIAGQPGNTIYF.

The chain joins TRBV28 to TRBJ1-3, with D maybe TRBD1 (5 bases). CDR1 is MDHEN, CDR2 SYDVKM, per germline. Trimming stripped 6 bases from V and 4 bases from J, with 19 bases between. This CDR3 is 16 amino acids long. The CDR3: CASSSGQAGSGNTIYF. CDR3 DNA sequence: TGTGCCAGCAGCTCGGGGCAGGCAGGGTCAGGAAACACCATATATTTT.

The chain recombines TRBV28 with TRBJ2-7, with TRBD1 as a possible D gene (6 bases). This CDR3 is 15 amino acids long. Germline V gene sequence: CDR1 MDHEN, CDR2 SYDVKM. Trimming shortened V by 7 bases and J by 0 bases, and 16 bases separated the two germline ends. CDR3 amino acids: CASTSQGISSYEQYF. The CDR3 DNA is TGTGCCAGCACCTCCCAGGGGATATCCTCCTACGAGCAGTACTTC. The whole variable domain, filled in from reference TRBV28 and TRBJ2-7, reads DVKVTQSSRYLVKRTGEKVFLECVQDMDHENMFWYRQDPGLGLRLIYFSYDVKMKEKGDIPEGYSVSREKKERFSLILESASTNQTSMYLCASTSQGISSYEQYFGPGTRLTVT.

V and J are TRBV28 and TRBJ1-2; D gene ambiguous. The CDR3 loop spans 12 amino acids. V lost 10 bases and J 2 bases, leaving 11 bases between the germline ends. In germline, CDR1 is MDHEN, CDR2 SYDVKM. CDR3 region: CATEQTNYGYTF. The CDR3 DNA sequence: TGTGCCACCGAGCAGACCAACTATGGCTACACCTTC.

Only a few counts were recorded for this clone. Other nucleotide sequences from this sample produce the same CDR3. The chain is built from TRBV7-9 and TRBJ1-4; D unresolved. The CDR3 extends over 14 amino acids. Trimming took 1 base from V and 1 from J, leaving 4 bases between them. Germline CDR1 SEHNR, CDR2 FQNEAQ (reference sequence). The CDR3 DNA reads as TGTGCCAGCAGCTTAGGGGGAACTAATGAAAAACTGTTTTTT. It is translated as CASSLGGTNEKLFF. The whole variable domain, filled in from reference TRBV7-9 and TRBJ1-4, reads DTGVSQNPRHKITKRGQNVTFRCDPISEHNRLYWYRQTLGQGPEFLTYFQNEAQLEKSRLLSDRFSAERPKGSFSTLEIQRTEQGDSAMYLCASSLGGTNEKLFFGSGTQLSVL.

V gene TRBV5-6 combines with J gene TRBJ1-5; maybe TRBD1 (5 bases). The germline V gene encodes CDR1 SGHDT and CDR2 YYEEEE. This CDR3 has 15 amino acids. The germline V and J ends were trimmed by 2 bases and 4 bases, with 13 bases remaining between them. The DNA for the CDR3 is TGTGCCAGCAGCTTTGGAATAGGGGTTAATCAGCCCCAGCATTTT. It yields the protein CASSFGIGVNQPQHF.

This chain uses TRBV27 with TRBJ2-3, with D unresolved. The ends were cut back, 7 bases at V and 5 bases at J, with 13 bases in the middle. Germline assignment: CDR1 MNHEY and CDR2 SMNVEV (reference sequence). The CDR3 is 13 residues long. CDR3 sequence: CASIPWWGDTQYF. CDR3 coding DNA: TGTGCCAGCATCCCGTGGTGGGGAGATACGCAGTATTTT.

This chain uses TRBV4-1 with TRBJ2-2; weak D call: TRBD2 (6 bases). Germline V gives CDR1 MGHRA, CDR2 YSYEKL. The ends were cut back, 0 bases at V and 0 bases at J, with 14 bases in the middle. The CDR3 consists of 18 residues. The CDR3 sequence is CASSQESGGVANTGELFF. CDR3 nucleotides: TGCGCCAGCAGCCAAGAATCTGGCGGGGTCGCGAACACCGGGGAGCTGTTTTTT.

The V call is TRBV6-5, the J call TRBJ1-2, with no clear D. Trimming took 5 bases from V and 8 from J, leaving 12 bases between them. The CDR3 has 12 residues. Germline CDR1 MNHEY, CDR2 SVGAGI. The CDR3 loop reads CASSRAAGGYTF. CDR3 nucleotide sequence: TGTGCCAGCAGTCGAGCAGCGGGGGGCTACACCTTC.

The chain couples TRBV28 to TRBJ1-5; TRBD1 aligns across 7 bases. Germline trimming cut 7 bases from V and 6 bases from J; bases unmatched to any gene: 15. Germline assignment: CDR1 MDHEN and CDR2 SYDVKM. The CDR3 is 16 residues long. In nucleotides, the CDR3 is TGTGCCAGCATCAACGGAGGGGGCGCTTTGGCTCAGCCCCAGCATTTT. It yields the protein CASINGGGALAQPQHF.